One sample yielded the 19 T cell receptor beta chains listed below, sequenced in a study of blood T cells in healthy people across ages. PCR was performed a second time for about 7 to 12 cycles using a sample-barcoded 5' primer and a J-beta primer mix. TCRdb redid the calling of the 5' RACE reads with MiXCR, one entry per CDR3 protein. The table lists 800,000 or so distinct CDR3 sequences, about 25% of them singletons. The same specimen was also included in a second study, on T cells of mothers and their children.

Input material: blood. The receptor set was obtained from a boy between 10 and 17 years old in good health.

The chain recombines TRBV7-2 with TRBJ2-7; D may be TRBD1 (5 bases). The better agreement between TRBJ1-2 and the DNA end casts doubt on the J call. The V gene's germline CDR1 is SGHTA and CDR2 FQGNSA. CDR3 length: 16 residues. CDR3 sequence reads: CASSLAPGGLNYGYTF. In DNA, the CDR3 is TGTGCCAGCAGCTTAGCGCCGGGGGGACTTAACTATGGCTACACCTTC.

The rearrangement joins TRBV5-1 to TRBJ1-5, with 8 bases fitting TRBD1. The CDR3 length is 16 residues. V dropped 6 bases and J dropped 6; count of bases not matched to a gene: 14. Germline assignment: CDR1 SGHRS and CDR2 YFSETQ. CDR3 sequence reads: CASKLGPGGDSQPQHF. The DNA of the CDR3 is TGCGCCAGCAAATTAGGACCAGGGGGCGATTCTCAGCCCCAGCATTTT.

This clonotype was counted only a few times. The rearrangement joins TRBV7-6 to TRBJ2-4, with TRBD1 identical over 8 bases. CDR1 and CDR2 from the germline V gene are SGHVS and FNYEAQ. The trim removed 5 bases at V and 1 base at J, leaving 13 bases unmatched. The CDR3 covers 18 residues. The CDR3 here is CASSQGGRGLMAKNIQYF. Written as DNA, the CDR3 is TGTGCCAGCAGCCAGGGAGGCAGGGGGCTAATGGCCAAAAACATTCAGTACTTC.

The chain carries TRBV29-1 and TRBJ1-2; D ambiguous. The CDR3 spans 11 residues. V was clipped by 2 bases and J by 5 bases, with 6 bases between them. The germline CDR1 and CDR2 sequences are SQVTM and ANQGSEA. For the CDR3, the DNA is TGCAGCGTTGAAAGCGCTTATGGCTACACCTTC. It yields the protein CSVESAYGYTF.

The chain employs TRBV6-2 or TRBV6-3 and TRBJ2-1; 8 nucleotides match TRBD1. This CDR3 spans 16 amino acids. V shed 5 bases and J 4 bases; nucleotides not matched to a gene: 10. CDR1 is MNHEY, CDR2 SVGEGT, per germline. This chain's CDR3 is CASSPLEGQEYNEQFF. The CDR3 DNA reads TGTGCCAGCAGTCCCTTAGAGGGACAGGAATACAATGAGCAGTTCTTC.

The chain uses TRBV7-9 and TRBJ1-1; D possibly corresponds to TRBD1 (6 bases). CDR3 length equals 16 residues. V lost 5 bases, J lost 4 bases, and 20 bases lay in between. The germline CDR1 and CDR2 sequences are SEHNR and FQNEAQ (reference sequence). CDR3 in DNA: TGTGCCAGCAGCGCCGAGCAACAGGGTTGGGTCACTGAAGCTTTCTTT. As protein: CASSAEQQGWVTEAFF.

This chain links TRBV12-3 or TRBV12-4 with TRBJ2-3; 7 bases align to TRBD2. V trimming: 6 bases; J trimming: 2 bases; junction bases outside the gene matches: 5. CDR3 length: 14 residues. CDR3 sequence reads: CASRTGGPTDTQYF. DNA of the CDR3: TGTGCCAGCAGGACGGGAGGTCCCACAGATACGCAGTATTTT.

The chain joins TRBV5-1 to TRBJ1-1, with 7 bases that match TRBD1. Losses at the gene ends were 2 bases for V and 0 bases for J; bases not matched to a gene: 10. The CDR3 has 17 residues. CDR1 is SGHRS and CDR2 is YFSETQ in the germline V gene. DNA for the CDR3: TGCGCCAGCAGCTTTGAGGGGGCACCCGCGATGAACACTGAAGCTTTCTTT. Translation gives CASSFEGAPAMNTEAFF.

The rearrangement links TRBV7-8 to TRBJ1-2; D gene ambiguous. Trimming left V 1 base short and J 4 bases short, with 10 bases between. There are 14 residues in the CDR3. Germline CDR1 reads SGHVS; CDR2 reads FQNEAQ. As DNA, the CDR3 is TGTGCCAGCAGCTTAGAAGTAGGCTCCTATGGCTACACCTTC. Encoded protein: CASSLEVGSYGYTF. Drawing the rest from reference TRBV7-8 and TRBJ1-2, the complete variable domain is GAGVSQSPRYKVAKRGQDVALRCDPISGHVSLFWYQQALGQGPEFLTYFQNEAQLDKSGLPSDRFFAERPEGSVSTLKIQRTQQEDSAVYLCASSLEVGSYGYTFGSGTRLTVV.

This clonotype was picked up a small number of times. The chain carries TRBV5-1 and TRBJ2-4; a weak D match, TRBD1 (6 bases). Germline CDR1 SGHRS, CDR2 YFSETQ. The germline V and J ends were trimmed by 4 bases and 0 bases, with 11 bases remaining between them. CDR3 length equals 15 residues. The chain's CDR3 is CASSPTTGAKNIQYF. The CDR3 DNA reads TGCGCCAGCAGCCCGACGACAGGAGCCAAAAACATTCAGTACTTC.

The V and J genes are TRBV20-1 and TRBJ2-3, with 11 bases fitting TRBD2. The V segment lost 2 bases and the J segment 6 bases; nucleotides outside the gene matches: 7. CDR1 and CDR2 from the germline V gene are DFQATT and SNEGSKA (reference sequence). The CDR3 runs 15 residues. This CDR3 is CSARSTSGSLDTQYF. The CDR3 nucleotides are TGCAGTGCTAGAAGCACTAGCGGGAGTCTCGATACGCAGTATTTT.

The chain links TRBV12-3 or TRBV12-4 to TRBJ2-2; D ambiguous. V dropped 2 bases and J dropped 6 bases, with 4 bases sitting between them. CDR3 length: 12 amino acids. CDR3 coding DNA: TGTGCCAGCAGTTTACATTCCGGGGAGCTGTTTTTT. Protein: CASSLHSGELFF.

The genes are TRBV4-2 and TRBJ2-7; 11 bases are a match to TRBD1. The germline V gene has CDR1 LGHNA and CDR2 YNFKEQ. The V gene end was trimmed by 4 bases and the J gene end by 5 bases; junction bases not matched to a gene: 13. The CDR3 covers 17 residues. The CDR3 spells CASSPGVSDRGRDEQYF. CDR3 bases: TGTGCCAGCAGCCCGGGGGTCTCGGACAGGGGGCGCGACGAGCAGTACTTC.

This clonotype was recorded only once. This chain joins TRBV24-1 and TRBJ2-1; 7 bases map to TRBD2. The CDR3 contains 12 residues. V was clipped by 5 bases and J by 10 bases; unmatched bases: 4. Germline CDR1 reads KGHDR; CDR2 reads SFDVKD. The CDR3 bases are TGTGCCACCAGTGCGGGAGCGGGAGAGCAGTTCTTC. Translating it yields CATSAGAGEQFF.

As regards this clonotype: At one boundary the junction diverges from the germline segment, which might be a read error. This chain joins TRBV7-9 and TRBJ2-5, with a weak D call TRBD1 (5 bases). The CDR3 is 15 amino acids. The germline gives CDR1 SEHNR, CDR2 FQNEAQ (reference sequence). The CDR3 DNA sequence: TGTGCCAGCAGCCAAGTGGGCCTTGGACAAGAGACCCAGTATTTC. Translated, it gives CASSQVGLGQETQYF. The full variable domain, rest sourced from reference TRBV7-9 and TRBJ2-5, is DTGVSQNPRHKITKRGQNVTFRCDPISEHNRLYWYRQTLGQGPEFLTYFQNEAQLEKSRLLSDRFSAERPKGSFSTLEIQRTEQGDSAMYLCASSQVGLGQETQYFGPGTRLLVL.

V usage is TRBV2 and J usage is TRBJ1-2; no clear D. Germline CDR1 and CDR2: SNHLY and FYNNEI. CDR3 length: 11 amino acids. V was shortened by 7 bases and J by 8 bases, with 11 bases between the two germline ends. The CDR3 region has the DNA TGTGCCAGCAACATCGAGGCGGGCTACACCTTC. It is translated as CASNIEAGYTF.

To note about this clonotype: One end of the junction does not line up with germline, which may come from a read error. The CDR3 DNA reads TGCGCCAGCAGTACTCCGGGACAGGGGTACGAGCAGTGCTTC. Its protein is CASSTPGQGYEQCF. The V and J genes are TRBV5-1 and TRBJ2-7; 10 bases line up with TRBD1. CDR3 length equals 14 residues. Looked up from germline, CDR1 is SGHRS and CDR2 is YFSETQ.

This clonotype occurred a few times. CDR3 sequence: CASSVVPPGTNEKLFF. The CDR3 DNA sequence: TGCGCCAGCAGTGTGGTCCCCCCGGGGACTAATGAAAAACTGTTTTTT. This chain uses TRBV5-1 with TRBJ1-4, with no clear D. V was shortened by 5 bases and J by 2 bases, with 16 bases between the two germline ends. Germline-derived CDR1 and CDR2 are SGHRS and YFSETQ. The CDR3 is 16 amino acids.

This clonotype was counted between two and nine times. This chain connects TRBV29-1 to TRBJ2-5, with 9 bases matching TRBD1. Germline lookup yields CDR1 SQVTM and CDR2 ANQGSEA. Germline trimming cut 6 bases from V and 1 base from J; bases unmatched to any gene: 6. The CDR3 is made up of 14 amino acids. The CDR3 nucleotides read TGCAGCGTACCCGGGACAGGGTCCCAAGAGACCCAGTACTTC. Translating gives CSVPGTGSQETQYF. Together with reference TRBV29-1 and TRBJ2-5, the CDR3 gives the full variable domain: SAVISQKPSRDICQRGTSLTIQCQVDSQVTMMFWYRQQPGQSLTLIATANQGSEATYESGFVIDKFPISRPNLTFSTLTVSNMSPEDSSIYLCSVPGTGSQETQYFGPGTRLLVL.